This T cell receptor beta chain was documented in a study of blood T cell repertoires in COVID-19. Study-wide context: Material from acute and convalescent COVID-19 was sourced from the United States, Italy and Spain.

Original processing methods: Estimated nucleated cell counts came from reference gene primer amplification. Only in-frame clones appear in the TCRdb table, and some are missing; sequencing was by immunoSEQ multiplex PCR. V and J calls and clone size are those listed in that table; D and trimming were worked out from the DNA. The table lists 250,000 to 300,000 clones, around 87% of them singletons. CDR1 is SGDLS and CDR2 is YYNGEE in the germline V gene. Trimming took off 0 bases at V and 4 bases at J, with 8 bases between the two ends. CDR3 length equals 13 residues. Sequencing used peripheral blood. The chain is built from TRBV9 and TRBJ2-7; no firm D call. This clonotype was obtained from a man younger than 30 with active or convalescent COVID-19. The CDR3 sequence: CASSVDTEYEQYF. In DNA, the CDR3 is TGTGCCAGCAGCGTAGATACGGAGTACGAGCAGTACTTC.